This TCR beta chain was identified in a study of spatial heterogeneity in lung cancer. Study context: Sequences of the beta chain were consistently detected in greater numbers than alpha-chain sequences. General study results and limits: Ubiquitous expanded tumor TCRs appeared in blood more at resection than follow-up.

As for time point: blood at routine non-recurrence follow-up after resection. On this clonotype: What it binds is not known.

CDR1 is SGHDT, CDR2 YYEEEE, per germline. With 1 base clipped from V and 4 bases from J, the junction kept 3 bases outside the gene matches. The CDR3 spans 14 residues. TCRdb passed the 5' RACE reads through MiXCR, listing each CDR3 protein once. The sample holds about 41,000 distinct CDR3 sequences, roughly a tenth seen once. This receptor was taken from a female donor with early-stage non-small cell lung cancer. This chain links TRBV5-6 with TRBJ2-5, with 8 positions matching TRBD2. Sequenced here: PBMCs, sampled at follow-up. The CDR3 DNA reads TGTGCCAGCAGCTTGCCTCGGGGGGGAGAGACCCAGTACTTC. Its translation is CASSLPRGGETQYF.